This T cell receptor (beta chain) appears in the sequencing data of a study of blood T cell repertoires in COVID-19. Study-level background: Sources were T cells, B-cell-depleted T cells, or PBMCs; the material itself was cDNA or gDNA.

This clone was picked up one time. As handled by the study authors: Amplification with reference gene primers provided the estimates of nucleated cell counts. The data were produced by immunoSEQ multiplex PCR, yet TCRdb's version contains in-frame clones alone and is incomplete. The DNA was the basis for D and trimming; V, J and clone size are from that table. The profile shows about 140,000 clones, about 85% of them singletons. Trimming cost V 4 bases and J 7 bases, with 11 bases left between them. This CDR3 contains 13 residues. Germline V lookup: CDR1 SGHTA, CDR2 FQGTGA. The J gene is TRBJ2-1, the V gene TRBV7-3; TRBD2 might be the D (5 bases). Specimen: peripheral blood. The sequence was collected from a human donor with COVID-19, enrolled during active disease. The donor label of this sample is uncertain. The CDR3 bases are TGTGCCAGCAGCTCAGTCCGCGGGAATGAGCAGTTCTTC. Translation gives CASSSVRGNEQFF.